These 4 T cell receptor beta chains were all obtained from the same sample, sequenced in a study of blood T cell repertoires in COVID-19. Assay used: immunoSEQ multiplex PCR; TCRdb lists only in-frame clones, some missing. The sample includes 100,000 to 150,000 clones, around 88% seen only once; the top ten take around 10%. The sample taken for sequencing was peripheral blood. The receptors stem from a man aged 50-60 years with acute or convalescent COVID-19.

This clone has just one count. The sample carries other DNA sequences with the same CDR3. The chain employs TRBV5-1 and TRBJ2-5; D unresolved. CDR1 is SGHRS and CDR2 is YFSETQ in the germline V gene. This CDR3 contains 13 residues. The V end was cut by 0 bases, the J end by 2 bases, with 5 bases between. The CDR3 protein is CASSLGQQETQYF. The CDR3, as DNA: TGCGCCAGCAGCTTGGGGCAGCAAGAGACCCAGTACTTC.

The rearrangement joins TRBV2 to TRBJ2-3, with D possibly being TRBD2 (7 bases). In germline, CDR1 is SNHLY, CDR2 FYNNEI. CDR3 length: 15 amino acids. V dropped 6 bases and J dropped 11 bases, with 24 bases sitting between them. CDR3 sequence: CASRSRGGQGTRQYF. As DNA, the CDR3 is TGTGCCAGCAGAAGCCGCGGGGGACAAGGGACGAGGCAGTATTTT.

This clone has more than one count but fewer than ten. The CDR3 spells CASSVGPEENTEAFF. In DNA, the CDR3 is TGTGCCAGCAGCGTTGGGCCGGAAGAGAACACTGAAGCTTTCTTT. The genes are TRBV9 and TRBJ1-1; D is unclear. Germline values: CDR1 SGDLS, CDR2 YYNGEE. The CDR3 has 15 residues. The V gene lost 2 bases and the J gene lost 1 base, with 12 bases spanning the gap.

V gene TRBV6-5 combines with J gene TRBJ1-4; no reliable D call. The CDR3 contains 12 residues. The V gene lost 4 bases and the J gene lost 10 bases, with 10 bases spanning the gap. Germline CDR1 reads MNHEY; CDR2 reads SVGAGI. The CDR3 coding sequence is TGTGCCAGCAGTTCGGAGCTAGGAAAACTGTTTTTT. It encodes CASSSELGKLFF.